The next 25 T cell receptor beta chains were all read from a single sample in a study of T cells in Graves' hyperthyroidism and ophthalmopathy. TCR beta CDR3 region amplification was performed from RNA transcripts. HTBI primers were employed in a first-round RT-PCR of the TCR CDR3. TCRdb recomputed calls from the multiplex PCR reads with MiXCR, one row per CDR3 protein. Here the sample spans around 440,000 distinct CDR3 sequences, about a sixth being singletons. Sequencing was done on a sample of blood. The receptor source for this set is a young woman with Graves' hyperthyroidism.

This clonotype was detected many times. V is TRBV20-1 and J is TRBJ2-5, with D perhaps TRBD1 or TRBD2 (6 bases each). The CDR3 covers 12 residues. Germline V gene data show CDR1 as DFQATT and CDR2 as SNEGSKA (reference sequence). Deletions cut 6 bases from V and 5 bases from J, with 13 bases between. The DNA of the CDR3 is TGCAGTGCCCCGGGGGCGGGGGAGACCCAGTACTTC. Protein sequence: CSAPGAGETQYF.

Of note for this clonotype: At one boundary the junction diverges from the germline segment, which might be a read error. The chain recombines TRBV19 with TRBJ2-7; 9 bases align to TRBD2. Germline V CDR1 and CDR2: LNHDA, SQIVND (reference sequence). This CDR3 is built from 14 residues. The CDR3 here is CTSSSGGNNYEQYF. The CDR3 bases are TGTACCAGTTCGAGCGGGGGGAACAACTACGAGCAGTACTTC.

CDR3 sequence reads: CASSDRGRVTGELFF. CDR3 coding DNA: TGTGCCAGCAGCGACAGGGGGCGGGTCACCGGGGAGCTGTTTTTT. The chain has TRBV12-3 or TRBV12-4 and TRBJ2-2, with 10 positions matching TRBD1. Losses at the gene ends were 6 bases for V and 4 bases for J; bases not matched to a gene: 5. This CDR3 comprises 15 residues.

This clonotype was found many times. The chain links TRBV20-1 to TRBJ1-2; D is undetermined. V was trimmed by 0 bases and J by 3 bases, leaving 11 bases between them. Germline CDR1 is DFQATT and CDR2 is SNEGSKA (reference sequence). The CDR3 length is 14 residues. CDR3 coding DNA: TGCAGTGCTAGAGACACCTTATATTACTATGGCTACACCTTC. This translates into CSARDTLYYYGYTF.

This clonotype has only a few counts. The rearrangement uses TRBV9 and TRBJ1-5, with 7 bases lining up with TRBD1. The germline gives CDR1 SGDLS, CDR2 YYNGEE. The ends lost 3 bases at V and 3 bases at J; junction bases unmatched: 12. CDR3 length: 17 amino acids. This CDR3 is CASSADREGIYNQPQHF. CDR3 nucleotide sequence: TGTGCCAGCAGCGCCGACAGGGAGGGGATCTACAATCAGCCCCAGCATTTT.

This clonotype appeared many times. The rearrangement joins TRBV7-9 to TRBJ2-7, with D possibly matching TRBD2 (6 bases). This CDR3 comprises 15 residues. Germline values: CDR1 SEHNR, CDR2 FQNEAQ (reference sequence). The germline V and J ends were trimmed by 5 bases and 7 bases, with 21 bases remaining between them. The CDR3: CASSPSRAPGVEQYF. The CDR3 bases are TGTGCCAGCAGCCCCTCGAGGGCCCCGGGAGTGGAGCAGTACTTC.

In this sample, this clonotype turned up a few times. The J gene is TRBJ1-1, the V gene TRBV7-6; 7 bases line up with TRBD1. The germline CDR1 and CDR2 sequences are SGHVS and FNYEAQ. This CDR3 is built from 14 residues. The trim removed 5 bases at V and 1 base at J, leaving 4 bases unmatched. As DNA, the CDR3 is TGTGCCAGCAGCGCCCAGGGGGGGAACACTGAAGCTTTCTTT. It codes for CASSAQGGNTEAFF.

This clonotype was seen at least ten times. This chain connects TRBV10-1 to TRBJ2-5, with 10 nucleotides matching TRBD2. The CDR3 runs 17 residues. Germline CDR1 and CDR2: WNHNN and SYGVQD (reference sequence). Germline trimming cut 8 bases from V and 0 bases from J; bases unmatched to any gene: 12. The CDR3, as DNA: TGCGCCAGCCTTGGTGCTAGCGGGAGTGGGTACCAAGAGACCCAGTACTTC. Amino acids: CASLGASGSGYQETQYF.

V is TRBV19 and J is TRBJ2-1; 10 nucleotides match TRBD1. Germline CDR1 is LNHDA and CDR2 is SQIVND (reference sequence). The CDR3 runs to 15 residues. The ends lost 9 bases at V and 3 bases at J; junction bases unmatched: 8. The CDR3 nucleotides read TGTGCCAGCGCTCACCGGGACAGGGGCTACAATGAGCAGTTCTTC. This sequence encodes CASAHRDRGYNEQFF.

The chain uses TRBV29-1 and TRBJ1-2, with D possibly being TRBD1 (5 bases). CDR3 length: 12 amino acids. V was shortened by 5 bases and J by 8 bases, with 15 bases between the two germline ends. Germline V gene sequence: CDR1 SQVTM, CDR2 ANQGSEA. CDR3 sequence reads: CSVRAGWGGYTF. DNA for the CDR3: TGCAGCGTTAGGGCAGGGTGGGGGGGCTACACCTTC.

This clonotype was counted a few times. The chain is built from TRBV5-7 and TRBJ2-7; D gene ambiguous. TRBV5-7 carries the ORF label, with uncertain function. The germline V and J ends were trimmed by 1 base and 7 bases, with 12 bases remaining between them. The CDR3 is 13 residues long. The CDR3, as DNA: TGTGCCAGCAGCTTGAGCCCAACCCAAGAGCAGTACTTC. Its translation: CASSLSPTQEQYF.

The chain is built from TRBV7-9 and TRBJ2-3, with D maybe TRBD2 (5 bases). The CDR3 runs 15 residues. Germline assignment: CDR1 SEHNR and CDR2 FQNEAQ (reference sequence). The V gene lost 5 bases and the J gene lost 2 bases, with 14 bases spanning the gap. Here the CDR3 reads CASSRRRIPTDTQYF. The DNA for the CDR3 is TGTGCCAGCAGCCGCCGGAGGATCCCCACAGATACGCAGTATTTT.

This clonotype has a count of ten or more. This chain links TRBV2 with TRBJ2-1; tentative D call: TRBD2 (5 bases). This CDR3 region has 13 residues. V lost 6 bases and J 12 bases, leaving 18 bases between the germline ends. The germline CDR1 and CDR2 sequences are SNHLY and FYNNEI. The CDR3 DNA follows: TGTGCCAGCAGGGGAGACTGGTCCGGTGGGCAGTTCTTC. Translated, it gives CASRGDWSGGQFF.

This clonotype was seen repeatedly, ten times or more. V and J are TRBV3-1 and TRBJ1-5; perhaps TRBD1 as D (6 bases). The CDR3 totals 14 residues. Looked up from germline, CDR1 is LGHDT and CDR2 is YNNKEL (reference sequence). The V gene lost 1 base and the J gene lost 2 bases, with 6 bases spanning the gap. The CDR3: CASSQGQGNQPQHF. The DNA for the CDR3 is TGTGCCAGCAGCCAAGGACAGGGCAATCAGCCCCAGCATTTT.

The chain has TRBV20-1 and TRBJ2-3, with a weak D call TRBD2 (6 bases). V lost 3 bases, J lost 0 bases, and 10 bases lay in between. Per the germline V gene, CDR1 is DFQATT and CDR2 is SNEGSKA (reference sequence). The CDR3 totals 14 residues. CDR3 nucleotides: TGCAGTGCTAGGGAGGGCCTGAGCACAGATACGCAGTATTTT. Amino acids: CSAREGLSTDTQYF.

This clonotype occurred many times. The V and J genes are TRBV6-1 and TRBJ2-3; 9 bases match TRBD2. Germline CDR1 and CDR2: MNHNS and SASEGT. Trimming at V came to 8 bases and at J to 0 bases, leaving 9 bases not matched to a gene. This CDR3 has 16 residues. The CDR3 loop is CASVLLAGTSTDTQYF. In nucleotides, the CDR3 is TGTGCCAGCGTGCTTCTAGCGGGGACTAGCACAGATACGCAGTATTTT.

V usage is TRBV5-1 and J usage is TRBJ1-2, with D possibly TRBD1 on 6 matching bases. CDR1 is SGHRS and CDR2 is YFSETQ in the germline V gene. The CDR3 loop spans 16 amino acids. Trimming took off 0 bases at V and 8 bases at J, with 20 bases between the two ends. The DNA for the CDR3 is TGCGCCAGCAGCTTGGCAGGGGATGCAGGGAAGGGCGGCTACACCTTC. Translation gives CASSLAGDAGKGGYTF.

The gene calls are TRBV7-3 and TRBJ2-3, with D unresolved. Between the trimmed V and J ends, which lost 5 bases and 2 bases, there was a span of 11 bases. The CDR3 extends over 14 amino acids. Germline lookup yields CDR1 SGHTA and CDR2 FQGTGA. The CDR3 protein is CASSRTGHTDTQYF. CDR3 nucleotides: TGTGCCAGCAGCCGCACCGGGCACACAGATACGCAGTATTTT.

This clonotype was observed many times. This rearrangement joins TRBV30 to TRBJ1-2; D perhaps matches TRBD1 (6 bases). The CDR3 spans 13 residues. Between the trimmed V and J ends, which lost 2 bases and 3 bases, there was a span of 10 bases. In germline, CDR1 is GTSNPN, CDR2 SVGIG (reference sequence). This chain's CDR3 is CAWSLGGDYGYTF. The CDR3 nucleotides read TGTGCCTGGAGTCTTGGGGGCGACTATGGCTACACCTTC.

This chain joins TRBV28 and TRBJ2-1; 9 nucleotides match TRBD2. Germline V gene lookup returns CDR1 MDHEN and CDR2 SYDVKM. The CDR3 loop spans 16 amino acids. J lost 7 bases, V lost 6 bases, and 13 bases had no gene match. CDR3 amino acids: CASRNAPGLAGNEQFF. The CDR3 nucleotides are TGTGCCAGCAGAAATGCACCGGGGCTAGCGGGAAATGAGCAGTTCTTC.

The V call is TRBV14, the J call TRBJ1-2; TRBD1 matches 9 bases. Germline V lookup: CDR1 SGHDN, CDR2 FVKESK. The CDR3 loop spans 16 amino acids. Unmatched junction bases numbered 7, after V lost 2 bases and J lost 3 bases. The CDR3 DNA reads TGTGCCAGCAGCCAAAGGTTAACAGGGGGCGACTATGGCTACACCTTC. This encodes CASSQRLTGGDYGYTF.

This clonotype occurred a few times. The V and J genes are TRBV2 and TRBJ2-3, with TRBD2 as a possible D gene (5 bases). V lost 6 bases to trimming and J lost 4 bases, with 11 bases between them. Looked up from germline, CDR1 is SNHLY and CDR2 is FYNNEI. This CDR3 is 13 amino acids long. The CDR3 sequence is CASRRDRSDTQYF. CDR3 DNA: TGTGCCAGCAGGAGGGATAGGTCAGATACGCAGTATTTT.

The chain combines TRBV4-1 with TRBJ2-2, with 7 bases that match TRBD2. Germline V gene data show CDR1 as MGHRA and CDR2 as YSYEKL. This CDR3 has 16 residues. Trimming cost V 5 bases and J 6 bases; bases outside gene matches: 12. In DNA, the CDR3 is TGCGCCAGCAGCTACAGAACCGGGACTAACCCCGGGGAGCTGTTTTTT. Residues: CASSYRTGTNPGELFF.

This clonotype was seen ten or more times. This rearrangement joins TRBV30 to TRBJ1-5; D uncertain. Germline loops: CDR1 GTSNPN, CDR2 SVGIG (reference sequence). The length of the CDR3 is 16 residues. V shed 2 bases and J shed 2 bases, with 16 bases lying between them. CDR3 bases: TGTGCCTGGAGTTCTATAGGCAAGGTGGGCAATCAGCCCCAGCATTTT. Translating it yields CAWSSIGKVGNQPQHF.

This clonotype is a singleton in its sample. The rearrangement joins TRBV12-3 or TRBV12-4 to TRBJ1-1; 9 positions match TRBD1. The CDR3 loop spans 14 amino acids. J lost 1 base, V lost 7 bases, and 4 bases had no gene match. CDR3 in DNA: TGTGCCAGCACTCGGACAGGGGCGAACACTGAAGCTTTCTTT. Translated: CASTRTGANTEAFF.